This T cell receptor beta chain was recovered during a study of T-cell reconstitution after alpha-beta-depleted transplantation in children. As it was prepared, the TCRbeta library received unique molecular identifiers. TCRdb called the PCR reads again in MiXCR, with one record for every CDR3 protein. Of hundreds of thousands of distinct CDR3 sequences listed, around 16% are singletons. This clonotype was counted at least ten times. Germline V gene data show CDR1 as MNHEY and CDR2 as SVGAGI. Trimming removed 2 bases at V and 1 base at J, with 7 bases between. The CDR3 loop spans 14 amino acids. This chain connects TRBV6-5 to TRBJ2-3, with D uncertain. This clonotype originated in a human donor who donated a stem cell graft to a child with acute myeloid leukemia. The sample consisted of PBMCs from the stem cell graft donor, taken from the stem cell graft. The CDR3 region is CASSYGIGTDTQYF. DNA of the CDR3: TGTGCCAGCAGTTACGGGATTGGCACAGATACGCAGTATTTT.